This T cell receptor (beta chain) was profiled in a study of monozygotic twins with inflammatory bowel disease (dated by TCRdb to the late 2010s). Regarding the complete study: The complete study included approximately 28 monozygotic twin pairs: 19 IBD-discordant Danish pairs and nine German pairs, of which four were IBD-concordant and five were IBD-discordant. Within discordant pairs, disease-associated traits were sought mainly by comparing IBD patients with their genetically identical healthy co-twins. Each individual had, on average, about 151 000 unique TCRalpha sequences and 181 000 unique TCRbeta sequences available for analysis. Broader findings and caveats from the paper: Distinction between different T cell subtypes could not be achieved in the analysis. IBD patients shared fewer clonotypes with other individuals than healthy twins did, most markedly in patients showing signs of disease activity. TCRbeta repertoire diversity, by inverse Simpson index, was decreased in IBD patients compared with their healthy co-twins. Because patients received different immunosuppressive treatments, the repertoires may have picked up extra background noise and variability between individuals. No difference in repertoire similarity was observed between concordant and discordant twins, possibly owing to limited statistical power. The results gave no support for a single strong signal or clonotype linked to IBD.

About this clonotype: It lacks a known antigen.

The receptor library was made with 5' RACE. Each TCR library was prepared from 3,000 to 4,000 ng of total RNA. cDNA was synthesized with SMARTScribe reverse transcriptase in eight separate reactions per sample. During cDNA synthesis, unique molecular identifiers containing a 6-nucleotide sample barcode were introduced by template switching. Amplification of TCRalpha and TCRbeta cDNA involved two nested PCRs of around 15 and 9 cycles, and each PCR was followed by bead purification. Before amplification, the cDNA was both treated with uracil DNA-glycosylase and purified with the QIAquick PCR purification kit. The second PCR added Illumina TruSeq-compatible adapters along with sample-specific barcodes. Library quality and concentration were assessed using TapeStation and Qubit, and about 4.7 ng of each library was pooled. The pooled libraries were sequenced with 2 x 100 bp reads and custom sequencing primers on an Illumina HiSeq2500 single-index Rapid Run. The original methods were these. PCR and sequencing errors were corrected by UMI-based consensus assembly using MiGEC version 1.2.6. V(D)J alignment, clonotype assembly and CDR3 extraction were performed with MiXCR version 2.1.1. To normalise gene usage, clonotype sharing and MAIT/NKT TCR abundance, the analysis used the top 1000, 10 000 and 20 000 clonotypes per sample. After downsampling to 27 000 UMIs, diversity was calculated as the inverse Simpson index using the vegan R package. Statistical testing used paired Mann-Whitney U tests on the discordant twin pairs and applied Benjamini-Hochberg correction for multiple testing. TCRdb reprocessed the reads, reporting each CDR3 protein sequence once and no DNA. For this entry, the V and J calls and clone size follow TCRdb and not the study's own pipeline. This sample's table contains a few hundred thousand distinct CDR3 sequences. Jointly, the top ten make up less than 2% of the sample.

From each donor, a roughly 2.7 ml peripheral blood sample was collected into PAXgene tubes and kept at -80 degrees C. Without T cell sorting, total RNA was isolated from whole blood using the PAXgene blood miRNA kit on an automated QIAcube. Peripheral blood from monozygotic twin pairs, either concordant or discordant for inflammatory bowel disease, underwent deep TCRalpha and TCRbeta repertoire profiling that used unique molecular barcoding. For every twin pair, smoking habits were documented, and each individual was categorised as a current, former or never smoker. Via the germline V gene, CDR1 is SGHRS and CDR2 YFSETQ. From its cysteine to its phenylalanine, the CDR3 spans 18 amino acids. This entry has no DNA.

The material sequenced was blood. The TCR originated in a human donor with ulcerative colitis or Crohn's disease, or a healthy co-twin of an affected twin (not recorded which). The chain joins TRBV5-1 to TRBJ1-4; as DNA is missing, the TRBD1 call by TCRdb cannot be tested. For the CDR3, the sequence is CASSLGPGQGSTNEKLFF.